This TCR beta chain was profiled in a study of blood T cell repertoires in COVID-19. Whole-study context: The samples span acute and convalescent COVID-19 from the United States, Italy and Spain.

Participants were aged roughly 18 to 89 years from 20 to 30 US areas. Cohorts were assigned according to the clinical history that participants reported. Original handling: From reference gene primer amplification, estimates of nucleated cell counts were derived. Using immunoSEQ multiplex PCR, the repertoire was profiled, and TCRdb retains in-frame clones only, with some absent. The V and J calls and the clone size are those of that table, but D and trimming were determined from the DNA. The sample has just under 250,000 clones, more than 85% seen once. Specimen: PBMCs or T cells enriched from blood (not recorded which). The clonotype was recovered from a woman in her 30s who had recovered from COVID-19.

The CDR3 region is CASSLSDRGQGDGYTF. CDR3 bases: TGTGCCAGCAGTTTATCGGACAGGGGGCAGGGAGATGGCTACACCTTC. V and J are TRBV27 and TRBJ1-2, with 11 bases matching TRBD1. Germline CDR1 and CDR2: MNHEY and SMNVEV (reference sequence). J lost 6 bases, V lost 0 bases, and 6 bases had no gene match. The length of the CDR3 is 16 residues.